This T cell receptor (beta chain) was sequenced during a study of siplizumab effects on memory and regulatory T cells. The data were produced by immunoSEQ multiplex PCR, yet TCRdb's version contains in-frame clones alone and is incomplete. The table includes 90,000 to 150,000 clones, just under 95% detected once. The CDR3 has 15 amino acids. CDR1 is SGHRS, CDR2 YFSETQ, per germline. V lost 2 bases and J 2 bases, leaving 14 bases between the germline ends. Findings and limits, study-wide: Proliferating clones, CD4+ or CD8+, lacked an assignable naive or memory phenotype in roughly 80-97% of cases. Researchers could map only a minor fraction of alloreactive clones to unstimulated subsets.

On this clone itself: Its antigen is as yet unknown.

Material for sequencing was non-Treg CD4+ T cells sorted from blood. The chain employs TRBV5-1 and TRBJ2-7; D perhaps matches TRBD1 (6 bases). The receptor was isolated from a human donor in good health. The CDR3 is CASSFPQTGTYEQYF. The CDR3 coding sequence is TGCGCCAGCAGCTTCCCCCAAACAGGGACCTACGAGCAGTACTTC. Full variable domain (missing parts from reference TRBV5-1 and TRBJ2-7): KAGVTQTPRYLIKTRGQQVTLSCSPISGHRSVSWYQQTPGQGLQFLFEYFSETQRNKGNFPGRFSGRQFSNSRSEMNVSTLELGDSALYLCASSFPQTGTYEQYFGPGTRLTVT.